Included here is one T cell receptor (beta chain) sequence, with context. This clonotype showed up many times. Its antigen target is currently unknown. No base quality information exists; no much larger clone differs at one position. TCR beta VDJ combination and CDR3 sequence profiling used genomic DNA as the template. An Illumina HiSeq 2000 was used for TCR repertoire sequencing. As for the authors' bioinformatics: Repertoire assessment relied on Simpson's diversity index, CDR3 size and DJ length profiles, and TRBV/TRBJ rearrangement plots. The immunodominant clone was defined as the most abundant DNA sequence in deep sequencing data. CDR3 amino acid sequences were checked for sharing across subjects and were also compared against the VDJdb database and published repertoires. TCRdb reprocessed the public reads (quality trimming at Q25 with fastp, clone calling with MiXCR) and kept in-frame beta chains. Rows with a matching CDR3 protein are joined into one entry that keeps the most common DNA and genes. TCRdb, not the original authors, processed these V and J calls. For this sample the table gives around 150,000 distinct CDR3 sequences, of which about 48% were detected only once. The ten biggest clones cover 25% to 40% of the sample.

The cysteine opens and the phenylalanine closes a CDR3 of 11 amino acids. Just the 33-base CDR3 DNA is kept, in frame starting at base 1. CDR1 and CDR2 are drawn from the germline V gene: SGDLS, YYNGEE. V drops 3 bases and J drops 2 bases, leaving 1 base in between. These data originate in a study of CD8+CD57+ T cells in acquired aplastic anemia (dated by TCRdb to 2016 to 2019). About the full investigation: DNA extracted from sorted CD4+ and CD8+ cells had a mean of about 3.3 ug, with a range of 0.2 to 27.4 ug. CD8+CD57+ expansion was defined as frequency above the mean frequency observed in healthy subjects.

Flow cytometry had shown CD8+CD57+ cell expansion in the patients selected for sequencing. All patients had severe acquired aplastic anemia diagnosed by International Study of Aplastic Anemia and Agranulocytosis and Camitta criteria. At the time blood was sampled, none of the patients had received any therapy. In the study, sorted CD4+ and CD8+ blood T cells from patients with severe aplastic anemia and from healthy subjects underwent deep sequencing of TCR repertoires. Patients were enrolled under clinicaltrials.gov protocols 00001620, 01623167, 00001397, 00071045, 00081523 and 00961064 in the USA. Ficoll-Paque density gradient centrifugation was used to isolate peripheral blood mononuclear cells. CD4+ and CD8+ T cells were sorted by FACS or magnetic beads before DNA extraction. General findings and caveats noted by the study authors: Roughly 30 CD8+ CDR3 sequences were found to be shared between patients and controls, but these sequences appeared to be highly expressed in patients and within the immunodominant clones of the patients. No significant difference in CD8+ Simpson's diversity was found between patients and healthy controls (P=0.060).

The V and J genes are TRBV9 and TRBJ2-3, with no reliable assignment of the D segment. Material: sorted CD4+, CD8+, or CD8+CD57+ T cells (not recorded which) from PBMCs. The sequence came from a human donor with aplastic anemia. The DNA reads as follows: TGTGCCAGCAGCGCCACAGATACGCAGTATTTT. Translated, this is CASSATDTQYF.